This T cell receptor (beta chain) was documented in a study of T cells in localized non-small cell lung cancer. Study-wide results and limits: Sequencing, confined to only one tumor region, leaves heterogeneity possible. A median of about 60 of the top 100 tumor clones appeared in adjacent lung, which was paired and uninvolved. Of the tissues analyzed, uninvolved adjacent lung showed maximal T cell clonality, greater than tumor.

Trimming removed 7 bases from V and 4 bases from J, with 15 bases in between. The CDR3 loop spans 13 amino acids. The germline V gene encodes CDR1 SQVTM and CDR2 ANQGSEA. TCRdb keeps only in-frame clones here, not all; method: immunoSEQ multiplex PCR. The sample comprises 20,000 to 30,000 clones, roughly 90% of which are singletons, and roughly 15% rests with the top ten. This clone was detected only once. As yet, its antigen is unknown. The source material was peripheral blood, sampled before any cancer treatment. The TCR comes from a man aged 40 to 75 with stage III squamous cell lung carcinoma. The rearrangement links TRBV29-1 to TRBJ2-3, with D possibly being TRBD1 (6 bases). In DNA, the CDR3 is TGCAGCGCCACCCAGGGGTGGGCAGATACGCAGTATTTT. Its translation: CSATQGWADTQYF.